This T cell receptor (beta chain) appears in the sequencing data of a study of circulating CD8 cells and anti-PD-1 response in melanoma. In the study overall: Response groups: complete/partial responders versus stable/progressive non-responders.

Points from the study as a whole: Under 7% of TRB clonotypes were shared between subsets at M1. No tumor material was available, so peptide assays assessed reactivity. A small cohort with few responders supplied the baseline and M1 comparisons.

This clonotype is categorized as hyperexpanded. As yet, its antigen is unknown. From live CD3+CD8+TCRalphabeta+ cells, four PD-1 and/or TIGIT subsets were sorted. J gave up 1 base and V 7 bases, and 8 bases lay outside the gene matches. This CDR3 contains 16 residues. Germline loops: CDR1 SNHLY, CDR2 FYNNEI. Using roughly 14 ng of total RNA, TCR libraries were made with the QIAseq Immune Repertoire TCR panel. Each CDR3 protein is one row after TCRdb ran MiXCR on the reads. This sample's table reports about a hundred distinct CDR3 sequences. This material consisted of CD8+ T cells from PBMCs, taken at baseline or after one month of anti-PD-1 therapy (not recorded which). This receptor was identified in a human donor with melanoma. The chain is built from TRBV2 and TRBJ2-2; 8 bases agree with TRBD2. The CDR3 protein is CASTGREGLNTGELFF. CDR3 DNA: TGTGCCAGCACCGGGAGGGAGGGATTGAACACCGGGGAGCTGTTTTTT.